The following is a TCR beta chain sequence with its context. Profiling relied on immunoSEQ multiplex PCR, and the TCRdb table lists in-frame clones only, not all of them. The data show 11,000 or so clones, roughly 90% seen once. Time point specified: postoperative day 105 after intestinal transplantation (dayNNNN = postoperative day). This specimen belongs to a study of graft-versus-host responses after intestinal transplantation. Trimming cost V 6 bases and J 1 base; bases outside gene matches: 5. CDR1 and CDR2 from the germline V gene are SGHRS and YFSETQ. The CDR3 runs 15 residues. The TCR originated in a human patient who received an intestinal transplant, so some T cells may come from the graft donor. The sequencing used PBMCs, collected 105 days after intestinal transplantation. The chain employs TRBV5-1 and TRBJ1-3; 9 bases align to TRBD1. Here the CDR3 reads CASTDGTGSGNTIYF. In nucleotides, the CDR3 is TGCGCCAGCACGGACGGGACAGGGTCTGGAAACACCATATATTTT.